This TCR beta chain is drawn from a study of cytomegalovirus exposure and HLA in healthy donors. Broader study findings: Presence/absence analyses assumed roughly uniform sequencing depth across donors. There were a few CMV-associated chains whose specificity for CMV antigens was confirmed in vitro.

Germline lookup yields CDR1 MNHEY and CDR2 SMNVEV (reference sequence). V trimming: 5 bases; J trimming: 5 bases; junction bases outside the gene matches: 11. The CDR3 sequence is 15 residues long. Turning to this clone: Its antigen is still unknown.

Vbeta (60) and Jbeta (13) primers were used in the PCR. Profiled with immunoSEQ multiplex PCR; TCRdb holds only in-frame clones, not every one. Of around 99,000 clones in the sample, 77% are singletons; the top ten hold 4.2%. V gene TRBV27 combines with J gene TRBJ2-7; 8 bases align to TRBD2. The sequenced sample consisted of PBMCs. This clonotype originated in a male donor in good health and CMV-seronegative. CDR3 in amino acids: CASSRNGLAPNEQYF. The CDR3 DNA reads TGTGCCAGCAGTCGCAACGGACTAGCTCCCAACGAGCAGTACTTC.